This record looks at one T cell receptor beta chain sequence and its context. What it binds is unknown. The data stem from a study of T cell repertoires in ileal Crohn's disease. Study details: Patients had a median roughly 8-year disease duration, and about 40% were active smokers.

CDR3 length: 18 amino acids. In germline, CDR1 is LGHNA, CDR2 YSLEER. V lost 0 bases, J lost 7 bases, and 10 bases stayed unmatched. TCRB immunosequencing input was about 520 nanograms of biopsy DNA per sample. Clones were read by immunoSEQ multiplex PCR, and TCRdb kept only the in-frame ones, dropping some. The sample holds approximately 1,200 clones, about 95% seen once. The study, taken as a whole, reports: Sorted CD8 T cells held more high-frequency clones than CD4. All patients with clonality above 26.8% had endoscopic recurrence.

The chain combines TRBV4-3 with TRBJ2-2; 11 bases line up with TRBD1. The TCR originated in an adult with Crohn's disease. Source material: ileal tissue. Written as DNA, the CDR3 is TGCGCCAGCAGCCAAGAGCTGGGGACAGGGGGTGAGGGCGGGGAGCTGTTTTTT. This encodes CASSQELGTGGEGGELFF.